This T cell receptor beta chain appears in the sequencing data of a study of blood T cell repertoires in COVID-19 (dated by TCRdb to the early 2020s). Some background on the complete study: Samples covering the acute and convalescent phases of COVID-19 were provided by collaborators in the United States, Italy and Spain. The prospective study material was composed of cDNA or gDNA derived from T cells, B-cell-depleted T cells, or PBMCs. Deeply sampled blood TCRbeta repertoires from subjects exposed to, actively infected with, or recovered from COVID-19 were included in the dataset. Where available, HLA class I and class II types were obtained from metadata supplied by the sample provider rather than from assay-based typing. The samples were drawn from two sources: the first 160 participants of the ongoing ImmuneRACE study, and 1,254 subjects contributed by 6 global collaborators. Nearly every sample came with metadata listing a de-identified subject ID, COVID-19 status, age in years and sex. A freely available public database, intended as a resource for researchers studying the immune response to SARS-CoV-2, is where the repertoires were released. The investigation overall reported the following: Clinical and demographic metadata were provided uncurated, with the amount varying by source and participant.

Comment on this clone: Its antigen is currently not known. Base qualities are not recorded, but no much larger clone differs from it by a single base.

CDR1 and CDR2 (SGHTA, FQGTGA) derive from the germline V gene. Taken from cysteine to phenylalanine, the CDR3 has 16 residues. Of the read, only the CDR3 DNA is kept; its 48 bases are in frame from base 1. The germline V end is reduced by 5 bases and the J end by 3 bases; junction bases left unmatched: 10. Enrolling through a virtual design, the prospective study's participants ranged in age from roughly 18 to 89 years and lived across some 22 United States geographic areas. In the prospective study, cohorts were assigned on the basis of participant-reported clinical history obtained from a screening survey and a study questionnaire. For ImmuneRACE Cohort 3, a participant was defined as recovered based on two consecutive negative NP/OP PCR tests, clearance by a healthcare professional, or resolution of symptoms. Mobile phlebotomists in the prospective study collected whole blood, serum and a nasopharyngeal or oropharyngeal swab from every participant. Prospective study participants could optionally give additional blood draws and questionnaires over a roughly two-month period. Prospective study blood samples were shipped either frozen or at room temperature before DNA extraction.

The immunoSEQ Assay, a bias-controlled multiplex PCR, was used to amplify TCRbeta CDR3 regions from genomic DNA. In the original analysis: The number of nucleated cells in each sample was estimated by amplification of reference gene primers within the assay. To quantify the absolute abundance of each unique TCRbeta CDR3 rearrangement, sequence reads were collapsed and filtered. For each sample, productive Simpson clonality was calculated as the square root of Simpson's diversity index over productive rearrangements. Drawn from immuneACCESS, this table holds only the in-frame rearrangements with V and J called that TCRdb kept. Clones are partly lost; checked studies trace under half to an unresolved V gene and leave the rest unexplained. Clone size and the V and J calls come from that table; the DNA yielded D and trimming. This sample holds 240,000 or so clones; roughly 86% were observed only once. Of the sample, approximately 2% is held by the ten largest clones.

This sequence originates from a woman aged 50 to 65 who had recovered from COVID-19. The specimen sequenced was PBMCs or T cells enriched from blood (not recorded which). In this chain, TRBV7-3 is recombined with TRBJ2-5, with 9 middle bases fitting TRBD2. The DNA sequence is given as TGTGCCAGCAGCCCGGGACTAGCAGTGCATAAAGAGACCCAGTACTTC. It specifies CASSPGLAVHKETQYF.